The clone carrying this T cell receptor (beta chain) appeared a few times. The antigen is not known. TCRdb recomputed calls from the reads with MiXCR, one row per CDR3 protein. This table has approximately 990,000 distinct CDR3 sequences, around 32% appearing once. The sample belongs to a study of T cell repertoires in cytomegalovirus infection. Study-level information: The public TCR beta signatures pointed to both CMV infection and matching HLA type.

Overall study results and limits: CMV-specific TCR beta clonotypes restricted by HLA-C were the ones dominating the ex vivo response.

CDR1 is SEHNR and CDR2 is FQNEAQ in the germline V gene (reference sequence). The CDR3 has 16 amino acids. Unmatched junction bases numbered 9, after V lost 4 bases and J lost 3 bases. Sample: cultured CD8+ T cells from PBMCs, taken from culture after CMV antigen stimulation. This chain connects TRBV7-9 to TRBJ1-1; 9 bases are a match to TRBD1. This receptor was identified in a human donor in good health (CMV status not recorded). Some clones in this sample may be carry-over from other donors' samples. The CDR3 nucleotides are TGTGCCAGCAGCTCAGGGACAGGGACGAAGGACACTGAAGCTTTCTTT. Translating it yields CASSSGTGTKDTEAFF.